The sequence of this T cell receptor beta chain was determined in a study of cytomegalovirus exposure and HLA in healthy donors. On the study more broadly: Researchers previously reported finding some 110 million unique TCR beta sequences from roughly 200 million T cells.

Concerning this clone: Its antigen is unidentified.

General observations from the study: Based on reports, TCR beta sequences accurately predicted HLA-A and HLA-B alleles for most subjects. TCR beta V segments were, for the most part, productive about 87% or about 30% of the time in an earlier analysis.

The V end was cut by 1 base, the J end by 5 bases, with 9 bases between. This CDR3 has 13 amino acids. CDR1 is SGHTA and CDR2 is FQGNSA in the germline V gene. The PCR employed 60 Vbeta primers together with 13 Jbeta primers. Original data processing: An analysis performed later counted 60 million to 90 million unique TCR beta chains (around 11 million of them shared). TCRdb's table, derived via immunoSEQ multiplex PCR, lists solely in-frame clones and lacks some. V and J calls plus clone size are reproduced from that table; the DNA served to infer D and trimming. The top ten clones hold under 2% of a sample with 200,000 to 250,000 clones, more than 65% of them seen once.

The chain recombines TRBV7-2 with TRBJ2-7; D unclear. The sequenced sample was PBMCs. The clonotype originates from a woman aged 25 to 45 in good health and CMV-seronegative. The CDR3 spells CASSLVGSNEQYF. The DNA of the CDR3 is TGTGCCAGCAGCTTAGTGGGTAGCAACGAGCAGTACTTC. Supplemented by reference TRBV7-2 and TRBJ2-7, the full variable domain reads GAGVSQSPSNKVTEKGKDVELRCDPISGHTALYWYRQSLGQGLEFLIYFQGNSAPDKSGLPSDRFSAERTGGSVSTLTIQRTQQEDSAVYLCASSLVGSNEQYFGPGTRLTVT.